This TCR beta chain comes out of a study of cytomegalovirus exposure and HLA in healthy donors. The CDR3 loop spans 16 amino acids. Germline CDR1 and CDR2: KGHSH and LQKENI. V was trimmed by 0 bases and J by 4 bases, leaving 15 bases between them. The PCR employed 60 Vbeta primers together with 13 Jbeta primers. Method: immunoSEQ multiplex PCR; TCRdb's copy keeps in-frame clones and lacks some. The sample consists of 95,000 to 150,000 clones, 74% of them appearing once. This chain joins TRBV18 and TRBJ1-2; no clear D. This TCR was recovered from a woman aged 50 to 60 in good health and CMV-seropositive. Material for sequencing was PBMCs. CDR3 protein: CASSPPYGYLFYGYTF. The CDR3 DNA reads as TGTGCCAGCTCACCACCGTACGGGTACCTATTCTATGGCTACACCTTC.